Below are 5 T cell receptor beta chains sequenced from a single sample in a study of blood T cell repertoires in COVID-19. Clones were read by immunoSEQ multiplex PCR, and TCRdb kept only the in-frame ones, dropping some. The table lists roughly 100,000 clones, around 86% of them singletons. Sequencing input: peripheral blood. These receptors all stem from a man at least 80 years old with acute or convalescent COVID-19.

The chain joins TRBV27 to TRBJ1-1; D uncertain. Trimming removed 3 bases from V and 4 bases from J, with 9 bases in between. CDR1 MNHEY and CDR2 SMNVEV come from the germline V gene (reference sequence). The CDR3 spans 13 residues. CDR3 bases: TGTGCCAGCAGTTTGTACAGAACCACTGAAGCTTTCTTT. As protein: CASSLYRTTEAFF.

This clone has just a few counts. The J gene is TRBJ2-7, the V gene TRBV5-1, with TRBD2 matching 10 bases. Germline V gene sequence: CDR1 SGHRS, CDR2 YFSETQ. The CDR3 totals 14 residues. V shed 0 bases, J shed 5 bases, and the junction held 2 bases outside the gene matches. CDR3 region: CASSLVLAGNEQYF. CDR3 coding DNA: TGCGCCAGCAGCTTGGTACTAGCGGGAAACGAGCAGTACTTC.

The V and J genes are TRBV10-2 and TRBJ2-7, with D maybe TRBD2 (6 bases). V was trimmed by 2 bases and J by 1 base, leaving 12 bases between them. The CDR3 has 15 residues. Germline V gene data show CDR1 as WSHSY and CDR2 as SAAADI. CDR3 region: CASSEPQRASYEQYF. CDR3 coding DNA: TGCGCCAGCAGTGAGCCTCAGCGGGCGTCCTACGAGCAGTACTTC.

CDR3 in DNA: TGTGCCAGCAGCTTGTCCACAGGGAGAACTGGAAACACCATATATTTT. It is translated as CASSLSTGRTGNTIYF. The chain couples TRBV5-4 to TRBJ1-3, with a tentative D call TRBD1 (6 bases). Trimming removed 1 base from V and 2 bases from J, with 13 bases in between. This CDR3 has 16 residues. Looked up from germline, CDR1 is SGHNT and CDR2 is YYREEE (reference sequence).

This clone was detected only a few times. The chain has TRBV5-1 and TRBJ2-7; 9 bases match TRBD1. The CDR3 has 15 residues. V dropped 1 base and J dropped 5; count of bases not matched to a gene: 7. Looked up from germline, CDR1 is SGHRS and CDR2 is YFSETQ. The CDR3 reads CASSLPGTGRNEQYF. CDR3 bases: TGCGCCAGCAGCTTGCCCGGGACAGGGAGAAACGAGCAGTACTTC. The complete variable domain, with remaining parts taken from reference TRBV5-1 and TRBJ2-7, reads KAGVTQTPRYLIKTRGQQVTLSCSPISGHRSVSWYQQTPGQGLQFLFEYFSETQRNKGNFPGRFSGRQFSNSRSEMNVSTLELGDSALYLCASSLPGTGRNEQYFGPGTRLTVT.